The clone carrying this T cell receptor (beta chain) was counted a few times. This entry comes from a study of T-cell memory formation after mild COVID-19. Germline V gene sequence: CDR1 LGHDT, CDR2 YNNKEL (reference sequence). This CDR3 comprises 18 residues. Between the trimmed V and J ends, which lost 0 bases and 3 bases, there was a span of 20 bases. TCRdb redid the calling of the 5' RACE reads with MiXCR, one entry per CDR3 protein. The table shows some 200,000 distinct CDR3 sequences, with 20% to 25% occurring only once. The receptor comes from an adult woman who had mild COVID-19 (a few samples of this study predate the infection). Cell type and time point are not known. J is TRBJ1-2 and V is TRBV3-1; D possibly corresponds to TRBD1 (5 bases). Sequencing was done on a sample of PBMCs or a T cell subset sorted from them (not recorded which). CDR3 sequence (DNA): TGTGCCAGCAGCCAAGAGATTGGATTCGCGGCGGGGGACTATGGCTACACCTTC. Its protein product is CASSQEIGFAAGDYGYTF.